This T cell receptor (beta chain) appears in the sequencing data of a study of T-cell memory formation after mild COVID-19. Germline V CDR1 and CDR2: LGHNA, YNFKEQ. Between the trimmed V and J ends, which lost 0 bases and 2 bases, there was a span of 9 bases. The CDR3 runs to 15 residues. The study's findings and limits: Second-wave clones reaching peak frequency on day 37 lacked confirmed SARS-CoV-2 specificity. Of the contracting clones, CD4+ ones lay mainly in CM and EM, and CD8+ ones in EMRA.

There are a few counts of this clonotype. Its specificity is unknown. The 5'RACE method, run with constant-segment primers, produced TCR alpha and TCR beta cDNA libraries (carrying sample barcodes and UMIs). TCRdb ran MiXCR on the 5' RACE reads and lists one entry per CDR3 protein. Here the sample spans fewer than 600,000 distinct CDR3 sequences, roughly 22% being singletons. The sequenced sample was PBMCs or a T cell subset sorted from them (not recorded which). This receptor was obtained from an adult woman who had mild COVID-19 (a few samples of this study predate the infection). Cell type and time point are not known. The gene calls are TRBV4-2 and TRBJ2-3; D perhaps matches TRBD1 (5 bases). The CDR3 here is CASSQDGATTDTQYF. CDR3 nucleotides: TGTGCCAGCAGCCAAGATGGGGCCACCACAGATACGCAGTATTTT.